This section outlines one TCR beta chain sequence together with its context. Blood RNA came from unsorted whole blood; germline DNA was also extracted. This record comes from a study of tumor-infiltrating lymphocytes in primary liver carcinoma. With around 450 ng total RNA as template and a constant-region primer, TCR beta cDNA was made. Sequencing libraries for TCR beta derived from three nested multiplex PCR rounds that used slightly modified ARM-PCR. TCRdb ran MiXCR on the multiplex PCR reads and lists one entry per CDR3 protein. The sample has 300,000 to 350,000 distinct CDR3 sequences, around three fifths seen once. This clonotype was obtained from a woman aged 25 to 39 with primary liver carcinoma and hepatitis B virus infection. The sequenced material came from peripheral blood.

In DNA, the CDR3 is TGTGCCAGCAGCCTCATCGGCTGGGACAAAGGACTAGCGGGACCCCAAGAGACCCAGTACTTC. This translates into CASSLIGWDKGLAGPQETQYF. The chain has TRBV7-9 and TRBJ2-5, with 12 positions matching TRBD2. The CDR3 totals 21 residues. Trimming cost V 5 bases and J 1 base; bases outside gene matches: 20. Germline loops: CDR1 SEHNR, CDR2 FQNEAQ (reference sequence). The variable domain in full, completed from reference TRBV7-9 and TRBJ2-5, reads DTGVSQNPRHKITKRGQNVTFRCDPISEHNRLYWYRQTLGQGPEFLTYFQNEAQLEKSRLLSDRFSAERPKGSFSTLEIQRTEQGDSAMYLCASSLIGWDKGLAGPQETQYFGPGTRLLVL.